This T cell receptor (beta chain) was sequenced in a study of blood T cell repertoires in COVID-19. Sequencing was performed with immunoSEQ multiplex PCR; in TCRdb, only in-frame clones are kept and a portion is missing. The sample consists of approximately 350,000 clones, around nine tenths of them appearing once. The table lists this clone with a count of one. J lost 2 bases, V lost 3 bases, and 21 bases had no gene match. The CDR3 is made up of 21 amino acids. Germline V gene sequence: CDR1 MGHRA, CDR2 YSYEKL. The V call is TRBV4-1, the J call TRBJ1-5, with 8 positions matching TRBD1. This sequence was found in a woman between 55 and 75 years old with COVID-19, enrolled during active disease. Specimen: peripheral blood. The CDR3 DNA is TGCGCCAGCAGCCACGAACCGTACCAGGGGGCGCGTCCCCGGGGCAATCAGCCCCAGCATTTT. Amino acid sequence: CASSHEPYQGARPRGNQPQHF.